This T cell receptor (beta chain) was retrieved from a study of T cell responses to AZD1222 COVID-19 vaccine. General study points: Spike-specific TCR depth and breadth grew after two AZD1222 doses. The number of AZD1222 recipients seropositive at baseline was only five to seven. Donors in the cohort were predominantly white British and more often female, and clonal diversity was possibly underestimated.

Comments on this clone: The antigen remains undetermined.

Analysis merged second doses at about 4 or about 12 weeks. CDR3 size: 14 residues. After removal of 5 bases from V and 8 bases from J, the junction contained 10 bases not matched to a gene. Germline CDR1 and CDR2: SEHNR and FQNEAQ (reference sequence). The repertoire was sequenced with immunoSEQ multiplex PCR; TCRdb's copy has only in-frame clones and lacks some. The sample shows tens of thousands of clones, 85% to 90% of them seen only once. This rearrangement joins TRBV7-9 to TRBJ2-7, with TRBD1 matching over 9 bases. This receptor was identified in an adult who received the AZD1222 COVID-19 vaccine. The sample here was peripheral blood, taken 28 days after the second AZD1222 dose. The chain's CDR3 is CASSAPGQGGKQYF. The CDR3 nucleotides read TGTGCCAGCAGCGCCCCGGGACAGGGAGGGAAGCAGTACTTC.